Listed below are T cell receptor beta chains from one sample, sequenced in a study of CD8 T cells in ankylosing spondylitis. MiXCR, applied by TCRdb to the 5' RACE reads, yields one record per CDR3 protein. The repertoire has 45,000 to 65,000 distinct CDR3 sequences, 6.5% to 9% of them found once; the top ten carry roughly 8%. Specimen: blood, either unsorted or a sorted T cell fraction (not recorded which). These receptor sequences come from a female donor with ankylosing spondylitis or in good health (not recorded which). The conserved cysteine and the conserved F or W are not part of the CDR3 here. Fields, in order: J gene, clone size, V gene, CDR3 protein. The size field is filled for only some rows; it gives once, few, many or a size class.

TRBJ1-1,many,TRBV12-3/TRBV12-4,ASSFGGSTEAF
TRBJ2-7,many,TRBV7-2,ASSLANVGNEQY
TRBJ2-7,many,TRBV6-2/TRBV6-3,ASSFTSLYEQY
TRBJ2-6,many,TRBV7-6,ASSPRTASGANVLT
TRBJ2-7,many,TRBV6-1,ASSRARGFYEQY
TRBJ2-3,many,TRBV6-5,ASILGAMTGSGDTQY
TRBJ1-2,few,TRBV29-1,SVDEGAGGYT
TRBJ2-3,many,TRBV12-3/TRBV12-4,ASSLAEVPRTQY
TRBJ2-3,many,TRBV6-1,ASRQNGLAGSTDTQY
TRBJ2-3,many,TRBV11-2,ASSLFGDTQY
TRBJ2-1,many,TRBV12-3/TRBV12-4,ASSLGGAYNEQF
TRBJ2-6,many,TRBV3-1,ASSQEWTGTGANVLT
TRBJ2-6,-,TRBV7-3,ASSLTGNGANVLT
TRBJ1-2,many,TRBV20-1,SASDRGRGYT
TRBJ2-5,many,TRBV7-8,ASSFRTSMETQY
TRBJ1-1,-,TRBV5-1,ASSLQPDGATEAF
TRBJ2-2,-,TRBV9,ASSVGTAIANTGELF
TRBJ1-1,many,TRBV3-1,ASSQVSDWGQEGDGQAF
TRBJ2-4,many,TRBV7-3,ASSPSGGANIQY
TRBJ1-2,few,TRBV7-9,ASSLPPNYGYT
TRBJ1-1,-,TRBV10-3,AIRGTGDTEAF
TRBJ1-1,many,TRBV20-1,SARSTGGQWNTEAF
TRBJ1-2,many,TRBV20-1,SALRGVTGFAGYT
TRBJ2-3,many,TRBV11-2,ASSLVGLGDRGPDTQY
TRBJ1-2,many,TRBV14,ASSQDGANYGYT
TRBJ1-5,many,TRBV29-1,SVSRPYQPQH
TRBJ1-4,few,TRBV19,ASRYQSDEKLF
TRBJ1-1,-,TRBV18,ASSPPEGKSTEAF
TRBJ1-4,many,TRBV20-1,SARGGRPSANEKLF
TRBJ1-3,many,TRBV29-1,SVDIPGTGARNTIY
TRBJ1-5,-,TRBV19,ASSIEGFDQPQH
TRBJ2-2,many,TRBV11-3,ASSSSSGGRRTGELF
TRBJ1-1,many,TRBV10-3,AIRAGANTEAF
TRBJ1-5,many,TRBV5-1,ASSQSGLPDQPQH
TRBJ2-3,many,TRBV28,ASSLDRNTDTQY
TRBJ1-5,many,TRBV12-3/TRBV12-4,ASSSADRSQPQH
TRBJ2-1,many,TRBV6-2/TRBV6-3,ASSYWGINYNEQF
TRBJ1-1,few,TRBV7-9,ASSLPGAEAF
TRBJ2-3,-,TRBV28,ASRPSERGLGWDTQY
TRBJ2-3,few,TRBV30,AWRSQNTDTQY
TRBJ2-1,many,TRBV29-1,SATMRGGPLYNEQF
TRBJ2-1,many,TRBV19,ASSIQGNSYNEQF
TRBJ2-5,few,TRBV2,ALMPRWGGLAVKETQY
TRBJ1-4,many,TRBV18,ASSPRPSFNPNEKLF
TRBJ2-5,-,TRBV6-5,ASSYSNRAEETQY
TRBJ2-3,-,TRBV7-2,ASSFSSDTQY
TRBJ2-1,-,TRBV7-2,ASSATSGMRKNEQF
TRBJ1-1,many,TRBV5-1,ASSSGGGSQNTEAF
TRBJ2-5,many,TRBV28,ASRPDTSGGQETQY
TRBJ2-7,-,TRBV7-2,ASSFFGNEQY
TRBJ1-1,-,TRBV19,ASSMPPRAGGDWTEAF
TRBJ1-4,many,TRBV5-1,ASSLGIMLAANEKLF
TRBJ2-6,few,TRBV27,ASSLSRLGANVLT
TRBJ2-7,many,TRBV12-5,ASGLVLGGTKTYEQY